Sequencing of this T cell receptor beta chain was carried out in a study of cytomegalovirus exposure and HLA in healthy donors. CDR3 size: 14 residues. Looked up from germline, CDR1 is MDHEN and CDR2 is SYDVKM. The trim removed 2 bases at V and 6 bases at J, leaving 5 bases unmatched. Primers for the PCR totalled 60 Vbeta and 13 Jbeta. Clones were sequenced by immunoSEQ multiplex PCR, and TCRdb holds only the in-frame ones, with some missing. This table has around 200,000 clones, over 75% appearing once. The V and J genes are TRBV28 and TRBJ1-2; 8 nucleotides line up with TRBD1. The clonotype comes from a woman in her forties or fifties in good health and CMV-seropositive. The source material was PBMCs. As DNA, the CDR3 is TGTGCCAGCAGTTTACTACAGGGGGTAGATGGCTACACCTTC. Amino acids: CASSLLQGVDGYTF.